This T cell receptor (beta chain) appears in the sequencing data of a study of blood T cell repertoires in COVID-19. Study-level background: Specimens from acute and convalescent COVID-19 originated in the United States, Italy and Spain. PBMCs, B-cell-depleted T cells, or T cells were the source of the cDNA or gDNA that made up the material.

Method: immunoSEQ multiplex PCR; TCRdb's copy keeps in-frame clones and lacks some. The sample has more than 95,000 clones; 91% are singletons. The sequence came from a human donor in a cohort sampled during active COVID-19. Sequencing was performed on peripheral blood.

CDR3 sequence reads: CASSPRGQGNEKLFF. The CDR3 DNA is TGTGCCAGCAGCCCCCGGGGACAGGGGAATGAAAAACTGTTTTTT. The V call is TRBV6-6, the J call TRBJ1-4, with 10 bases aligning to TRBD1. CDR1 is MNHNY, CDR2 SVGAGI, per germline (reference sequence). J lost 5 bases, V lost 6 bases, and 6 bases had no gene match. CDR3 length equals 15 residues.